This T cell receptor beta chain derives from a study of blood T cell repertoires in COVID-19. This clone was detected once. Trimming removed 6 bases at V and 7 bases at J, with 13 bases between. CDR3 length: 13 residues. Profiled with immunoSEQ multiplex PCR; TCRdb holds only in-frame clones, not every one. The sample holds about 130,000 clones, just under 85% seen once. Sequencing input: PBMCs or T cells enriched from blood (not recorded which). The source is a man aged 50-60 years who had recovered from COVID-19. The gene calls are TRBV12-3 or TRBV12-4 and TRBJ1-5; TRBD1 might be the D (6 bases). CDR3 nucleotides: TGTGCCAGCAGCCTCACGGGGGGCCAGCCCCAGCATTTT. It codes for CASSLTGGQPQHF.